This entry lists 27 T cell receptor beta chains sequenced from one sample in a study of control samples from healthy donors and cancer patients (TCRdb year 2020). Library method: the immunoSEQ multiplex PCR assay. Entries here come from immuneACCESS through TCRdb and include only in-frame sequences with V and J called. Some clones fail to appear in such tables; in the studies checked, an unresolved V gene covers under half of the shortfall, and the cause of the remainder is unknown. For this sample there are 150,000 to 180,000 clones; around 95% appear just once. The ten largest clones take up 5% to 6.5% of the sample. Source material: blood. The receptor source for this set is a man aged 35 to 55 in good health.

The J gene is TRBJ2-5, the V gene TRBV3-1 (or the pseudogene TRBV3-2); 11 nucleotides align to TRBD2. CDR3 size: 16 residues. V dropped 1 base and J dropped 5; count of bases not matched to a gene: 6. Per germline, CDR1 LGHDT and CDR2 YNNKEL (reference sequence). In DNA, the CDR3 is TGTGCCAGCAGCCAAGGTCTAGCGGGGGGCGGGGAGACCCAGTACTTC. This gives the protein CASSQGLAGGGETQYF.

This clone was seen once. This chain connects TRBV7-2 to TRBJ2-4; D assignment may be TRBD1 or TRBD2 (5 bases each). The CDR3 runs 13 residues. With 3 bases removed from V and 7 bases from J, the gap between germline ends came to 10 bases. In germline, CDR1 is SGHTA, CDR2 FQGNSA. Here the CDR3 reads CASSLAWGNIQYF. The CDR3 coding sequence is TGTGCCAGCAGCTTGGCGTGGGGGAACATTCAGTACTTC.

The chain recombines TRBV19 with TRBJ1-2; D is possibly TRBD1 (6 bases). The CDR3 is 14 residues long. CDR1 is LNHDA and CDR2 is SQIVND in the germline V gene (reference sequence). V was shortened by 1 base and J by 4 bases, with 10 bases between the two germline ends. This CDR3 reads CASSIVGARYGYTF. The CDR3 DNA is TGTGCCAGTAGTATAGTGGGGGCGCGCTATGGCTACACCTTC.

The chain links TRBV12-3 or TRBV12-4 to TRBJ1-4; D gene ambiguous. V was trimmed by 5 bases and J by 5 bases, leaving 6 bases between them. CDR3 size: 12 residues. As DNA, the CDR3 is TGTGCCAGCAGTGACTTAAATGAAAAACTGTTTTTT. This gives the protein CASSDLNEKLFF.

This clone showed up just once. The chain couples TRBV14 to TRBJ1-2; D call uncertain. In germline, CDR1 is SGHDN, CDR2 FVKESK. There are 16 residues in the CDR3. Trimming stripped 4 bases from V and 3 bases from J, with 18 bases between. The CDR3 loop is CASSLPTGGRDYGYTF. The CDR3 region has the DNA TGTGCCAGCAGCCTACCAACGGGTGGGCGGGACTATGGCTACACCTTC.

The chain links TRBV19 to TRBJ2-5; TRBD2 matches 9 bases. Germline CDR1 LNHDA, CDR2 SQIVND (reference sequence). V lost 3 bases and J lost 7; bases outside the gene matches: 12. CDR3 length: 16 amino acids. The CDR3 nucleotides read TGTGCCAGTAGTATGACTAGCGGAGAGGTGGGGGGGACCCAGTACTTC. Protein product: CASSMTSGEVGGTQYF.

The chain recombines TRBV7-2 with TRBJ2-5; D possibly matches TRBD1 or TRBD2 (5 bases each). Germline-derived CDR1 and CDR2 are SGHTA and FQGNSA. V lost 5 bases to trimming and J lost 8 bases, with 18 bases between them. The CDR3 contains 14 residues. The CDR3: CASSGRDPGETQYF. The DNA of the CDR3 is TGTGCCAGCAGCGGACGGGACCCCGGGGAAACCCAGTACTTC.

CDR3 DNA sequence: TGTGCCAGCAGCTTAGGCACCGGCGCAGCCGGTGTCTATGGCTACACCTTC. Translation gives CASSLGTGAAGVYGYTF. The chain employs TRBV7-2 and TRBJ1-2; D is ambiguous. V lost 1 base and J lost 4, with 19 bases in between. This CDR3 comprises 17 residues. Germline V CDR1 and CDR2: SGHTA, FQGNSA.

The chain joins TRBV6-6 to TRBJ1-1; 9 nucleotides line up with TRBD1. This CDR3 has 15 amino acids. Losses at the gene ends were 2 bases for V and 4 bases for J; bases not matched to a gene: 5. Germline V gene sequence: CDR1 MNHNY, CDR2 SVGAGI (reference sequence). The CDR3 DNA is TGTGCCAGCAGTTACCCGGGACAGGGTGGCACTGAAGCTTTCTTT. Amino acids: CASSYPGQGGTEAFF.

The chain's CDR3 is CASSYSLTGLYTDTQYF. The CDR3 nucleotides are TGTGCCAGCAGTTACAGCCTGACAGGGTTATACACAGATACGCAGTATTTT. The genes are TRBV6-2 or TRBV6-3 and TRBJ2-3; 7 positions agree with TRBD1. The CDR3 runs 17 residues. From germline, CDR1 is MNHEY and CDR2 SVGEGT. V gave up 2 bases and J gave up 2 bases; unmatched junction bases: 10.

The rearrangement joins TRBV24-1 to TRBJ2-5, with D perhaps TRBD2 (6 bases). V lost 4 bases, J lost 5 bases, and 13 bases lay in between. The germline V gene encodes CDR1 KGHDR and CDR2 SFDVKD. The CDR3 length is 14 residues. CDR3: CATSESGWRETQYF. The DNA for the CDR3 is TGTGCCACCAGTGAAAGCGGGTGGAGGGAGACCCAGTACTTC.

This clone was seen just once. Here the CDR3 DNA reads TGCGCCAGCAGCCTGCCGGGGACAGGGGGGGCCTACGAGCAGTACTTC. Its translation: CASSLPGTGGAYEQYF. The V call is TRBV5-1, the J call TRBJ2-7; 11 bases map to TRBD1. CDR3 length: 16 amino acids. V dropped 4 bases and J dropped 2; count of bases not matched to a gene: 8. Germline assignment: CDR1 SGHRS and CDR2 YFSETQ. The variable domain in full, with the rest retrieved from reference TRBV5-1 and TRBJ2-7, is KAGVTQTPRYLIKTRGQQVTLSCSPISGHRSVSWYQQTPGQGLQFLFEYFSETQRNKGNFPGRFSGRQFSNSRSEMNVSTLELGDSALYLCASSLPGTGGAYEQYFGPGTRLTVT.

The chain is built from TRBV7-6 and TRBJ2-5; D is uncertain. The CDR3 consists of 11 residues. The germline V gene has CDR1 SGHVS and CDR2 FNYEAQ. V lost 2 bases to trimming and J lost 3 bases, with 1 base between them. The CDR3 spells CASSLKETQYF. CDR3 nucleotides: TGTGCCAGCAGCTTAAAAGAGACCCAGTACTTC.

V is TRBV11-2 and J is TRBJ1-1; perhaps TRBD1 as D (5 bases). The ends were cut back, 1 base at V and 2 bases at J, with 8 bases in the middle. The CDR3 has 14 amino acids. CDR1 is SGHAT, CDR2 FQNNGV, per germline. The CDR3 DNA sequence: TGTGCCAGCAGCTTAGGGGGGGTAAACACTGAAGCTTTCTTT. It codes for CASSLGGVNTEAFF.

This clone was observed a few times. This chain links TRBV7-2 with TRBJ2-7; D is unclear. Trimming removed 8 bases at V and 5 bases at J, with 16 bases between. Germline V gene sequence: CDR1 SGHTA, CDR2 FQGNSA. This CDR3 spans 13 amino acids. The CDR3 sequence: CASGRGVTNEQYF. In DNA, the CDR3 is TGTGCCAGCGGGCGCGGAGTTACCAACGAGCAGTACTTC.

V usage is TRBV7-9 and J usage is TRBJ2-7; unclear D gene. Per germline, CDR1 SEHNR and CDR2 FQNEAQ (reference sequence). Trimming left V 5 bases short and J 4 bases short, with 9 bases between. This CDR3 has 12 amino acids. The chain's CDR3 is CASSPDGYEQYF. For the CDR3, the DNA is TGTGCCAGCAGCCCGGACGGTTACGAGCAGTACTTC.

The J gene is TRBJ2-1, the V gene TRBV3-1 (or the pseudogene TRBV3-2), with no clear D. Germline V gene sequence: CDR1 LGHDT, CDR2 YNNKEL (reference sequence). V was trimmed by 4 bases and J by 0 bases, leaving 19 bases between them. This CDR3 has 18 amino acids. CDR3 coding DNA: TGTGCCAGCAGCCTACTGGACGGATTTAAGAGCTCCTACAATGAGCAGTTCTTC. Amino acid sequence: CASSLLDGFKSSYNEQFF.

The count of this clone is one. The chain recombines TRBV20-1 with TRBJ1-5; D gene ambiguous. The CDR3 is made up of 15 amino acids. CDR1 and CDR2 (germline): DFQATT, SNEGSKA (reference sequence). V lost 3 bases and J lost 4, with 16 bases in between. The CDR3 DNA sequence: TGCAGTGCTAGTCAACCTATCGGGGATAATCAGCCCCAGCATTTT. The encoded protein is CSASQPIGDNQPQHF.

The chain carries TRBV5-8 and TRBJ1-4; 7 bases map to TRBD1. Germline assignment: CDR1 SGHTS and CDR2 YDEGEE. This CDR3 is 18 amino acids long. The junction had 13 bases not matched to a gene; V was cut back by 0 bases and J by 5 bases. The CDR3 DNA sequence: TGTGCCAGCAGCTTGGGGGGACAGCGTAACACATTCAATGAAAAACTGTTTTTT. Translation: CASSLGGQRNTFNEKLFF.

This chain links TRBV10-3 with TRBJ1-1; D call uncertain. V lost 6 bases, J lost 6 bases, and 11 bases lay in between. Germline lookup yields CDR1 ENHRY and CDR2 SYGVKD. The CDR3 consists of 12 residues. The CDR3 nucleotides are TGTGCCATCAGCGAAGGTCCCCCTGAAGCTTTCTTT. Its translation is CAISEGPPEAFF.

The rearrangement joins TRBV30 to TRBJ2-4; TRBD1 or TRBD2 may be the D gene (5 bases each). Germline CDR1 GTSNPN, CDR2 SVGIG (reference sequence). V shed 3 bases and J shed 1 base, with 7 bases lying between them. The CDR3 runs to 13 residues. In DNA, the CDR3 is TGTGCCTGGAGCGAGGGGGCCAAAAACATTCAGTACTTC. Protein product: CAWSEGAKNIQYF.

Only one count was recorded for this clone. The chain links TRBV28 to TRBJ1-1; D gene uncertain. Germline CDR1 reads MDHEN; CDR2 reads SYDVKM. V lost 6 bases and J lost 10, with 18 bases in between. CDR3 size: 13 residues. CDR3 sequence: CASSLGDMAGAFF. Here the CDR3 DNA reads TGTGCCAGCAGCCTGGGCGATATGGCAGGAGCTTTCTTT.

The chain links TRBV30 to TRBJ1-2; D is uncertain. V was clipped by 3 bases and J by 6 bases, with 8 bases between them. The CDR3 runs 11 residues. CDR1 and CDR2 from the germline V gene are GTSNPN and SVGIG (reference sequence). The CDR3 region has the DNA TGTGCCTGGAGGTTCTTGGATGGCTACACCTTC. Protein product: CAWRFLDGYTF. The variable domain in full, with the rest retrieved from reference TRBV30 and TRBJ1-2, is SQTIHQWPATLVQPVGSPLSLECTVEGTSNPNLYWYRQAAGRGLQLLFYSVGIGQISSEVPQNLSASRPQDRQFILSSKKLLLSDSGFYLCAWRFLDGYTFGSGTRLTVV.

The CDR3 DNA reads as TGTGCCAGTACCCGAGGGGGCTCGAACACCGGGGAGCTGTTTTTT. Translating it yields CASTRGGSNTGELFF. The chain combines TRBV19 with TRBJ2-2; 7 nucleotides agree with TRBD1. The V gene end was trimmed by 7 bases and the J gene end by 0 bases; junction bases not matched to a gene: 5. The CDR3 runs 15 residues. The germline V gene has CDR1 LNHDA and CDR2 SQIVND (reference sequence). Drawing the rest from reference TRBV19 and TRBJ2-2, the complete variable domain is DGGITQSPKYLFRKEGQNVTLSCEQNLNHDAMYWYRQDPGQGLRLIYYSQIVNDFQKGDIAEGYSVSREKKESFPLTVTSAQKNPTAFYLCASTRGGSNTGELFFGEGSRLTVL.

V gene TRBV11-2 combines with J gene TRBJ2-2; D remains ambiguous. Between the trimmed V and J ends, which lost 0 bases and 6 bases, there was a span of 11 bases. The CDR3 is 15 residues long. CDR1 is SGHAT and CDR2 is FQNNGV in the germline V gene. The CDR3 bases are TGTGCCAGCAGCTTAGAAGCTAGGGTGGCCGGGGAGCTGTTTTTT. This sequence encodes CASSLEARVAGELFF.

The chain joins TRBV9 to TRBJ1-2; weak D call: TRBD1 (6 bases). Between the trimmed V and J ends, which lost 0 bases and 1 base, there was a span of 10 bases. The germline V gene encodes CDR1 SGDLS and CDR2 YYNGEE. The CDR3 is made up of 15 amino acids. DNA for the CDR3: TGTGCCAGCAGCGTAGGGAAGGGGGGTAACTATGGCTACACCTTC. Translating gives CASSVGKGGNYGYTF. Complete variable domain (other parts from reference TRBV9 and TRBJ1-2): DSGVTQTPKHLITATGQRVTLRCSPRSGDLSVYWYQQSLDQGLQFLIQYYNGEERAKGNILERFSAQQFPDLHSELNLSSLELGDSALYFCASSVGKGGNYGYTFGSGTRLTVV.

The chain combines TRBV29-1 with TRBJ2-1; 11 positions agree with TRBD2. The V and J ends lost 4 bases and 10 bases, in that order; junction bases with no gene match: 15. The germline V gene has CDR1 SQVTM and CDR2 ANQGSEA. This CDR3 has 16 residues. As DNA, the CDR3 is TGCAGCGTTGGGGGAGGACTAGCGGGCGTACAATGGGAGCAGTTCTTC. Its protein is CSVGGGLAGVQWEQFF.